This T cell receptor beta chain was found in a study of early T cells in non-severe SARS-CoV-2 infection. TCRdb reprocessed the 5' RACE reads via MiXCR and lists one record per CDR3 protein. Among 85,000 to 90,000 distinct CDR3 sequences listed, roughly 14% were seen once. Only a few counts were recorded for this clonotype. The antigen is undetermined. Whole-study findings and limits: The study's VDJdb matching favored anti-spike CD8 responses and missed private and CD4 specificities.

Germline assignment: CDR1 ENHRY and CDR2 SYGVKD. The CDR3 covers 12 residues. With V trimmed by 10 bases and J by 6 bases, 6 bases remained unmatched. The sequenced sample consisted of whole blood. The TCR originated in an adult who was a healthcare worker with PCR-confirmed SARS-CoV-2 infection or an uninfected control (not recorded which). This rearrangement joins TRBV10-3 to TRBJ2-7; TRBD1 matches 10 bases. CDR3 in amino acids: CATGTGVFEQYV. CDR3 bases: TGTGCCACCGGGACAGGGGTGTTCGAGCAGTACGTC.